Here is one T cell receptor beta chain with its context. No antigen is known for it. Cells designated naive CD8 were CD45RO-negative and were positively selected for CCR7, with terminally differentiated effector memory CD45RA+ cells excluded. This specimen comes from a study of shared clonotypes between healthy human individuals. At the level of the study: CD4 naive and memory got three plates each, CD8 naive two, CD8 memory one.

V shed 5 bases and J shed 4 bases, with 18 bases lying between them. Germline-derived CDR1 and CDR2 are MDHEN and SYDVKM. This CDR3 has 15 amino acids. Original handling: ImmunoSEQ gave junction-only sequences without quality scores, so filtering differed. Repertoires were generated with immunoSEQ multiplex PCR, while TCRdb's copy carries only in-frame clones and drops some. The V and J calls and clone size were taken over from that table, and D and trimming were inferred from the DNA. The sample gives hundreds of thousands of clones, roughly nine tenths of which show up once; 20% to 25% is in the top ten. Study-level results: A reduction in generation probabilities was seen for non-shared clonotypes relative to those shared by all four donors. Genetic and exposure-history diversity was limited by the few donors.

J is TRBJ2-7 and V is TRBV28, with a tentative D call TRBD2 (6 bases). This clonotype was sampled from a young man in good health. The source material was naive CD8+ T cells sorted from blood. Written as DNA, the CDR3 is TGTGCCAGCAGTGGCGGGGACGCCCACCCTTACGAGCAGTACTTC. Translation gives CASSGGDAHPYEQYF.